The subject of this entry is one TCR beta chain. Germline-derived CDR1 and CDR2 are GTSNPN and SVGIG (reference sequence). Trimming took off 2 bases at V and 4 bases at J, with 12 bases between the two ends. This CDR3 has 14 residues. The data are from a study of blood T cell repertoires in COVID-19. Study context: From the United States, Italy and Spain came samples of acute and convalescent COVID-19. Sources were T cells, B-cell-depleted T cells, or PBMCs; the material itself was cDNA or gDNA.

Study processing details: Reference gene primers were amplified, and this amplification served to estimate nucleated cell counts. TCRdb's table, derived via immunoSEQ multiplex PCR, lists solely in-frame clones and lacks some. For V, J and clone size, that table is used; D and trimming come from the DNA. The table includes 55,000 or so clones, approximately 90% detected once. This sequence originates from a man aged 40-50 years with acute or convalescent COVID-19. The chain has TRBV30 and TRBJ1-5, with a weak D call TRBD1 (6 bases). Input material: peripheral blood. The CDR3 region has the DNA TGTGCCTGGAGTAAGGACAGTCAAAATCAGCCCCAGCATTTT. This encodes CAWSKDSQNQPQHF. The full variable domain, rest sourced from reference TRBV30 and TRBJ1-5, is SQTIHQWPATLVQPVGSPLSLECTVEGTSNPNLYWYRQAAGRGLQLLFYSVGIGQISSEVPQNLSASRPQDRQFILSSKKLLLSDSGFYLCAWSKDSQNQPQHFGDGTRLSIL.